These 32 T cell receptor beta chains share one sample of origin, sequenced in a study of cytomegalovirus exposure and HLA in healthy donors. PCR primers comprised 60 Vbeta and 13 Jbeta primers. The table came from immunoSEQ multiplex PCR; TCRdb's copy has only in-frame clones and leaves some out. Of approximately 190,000 clones listed, about 84% are singletons. Specimen: PBMCs. The origin of the receptors is a man aged 50 or older in good health and CMV-seronegative.

The chain recombines TRBV6-5 with TRBJ2-3; TRBD2 matches 9 bases. There are 15 residues in the CDR3. The germline V gene encodes CDR1 MNHEY and CDR2 SVGAGI. Trimming cost V 2 bases and J 2 bases; bases outside gene matches: 2. The CDR3 loop is CASSYLAGITDTQYF. The CDR3, as DNA: TGTGCCAGCAGTTACCTAGCGGGGATCACAGATACGCAGTATTTT.

This chain connects TRBV7-6 to TRBJ2-1; 10 bases fit TRBD2. Germline CDR1 and CDR2: SGHVS and FNYEAQ. After removal of 5 bases from V and 6 bases from J, the junction contained 7 bases not matched to a gene. The CDR3 loop spans 15 amino acids. In DNA, the CDR3 is TGTGCCAGCAGCCCTGGACTAGCGGTTGGCAATGAGCAGTTCTTC. Its protein product is CASSPGLAVGNEQFF.

The chain is built from TRBV7-2 and TRBJ1-1, with TRBD1 identical over 9 bases. The CDR3 has 13 amino acids. Trimming at V came to 4 bases and at J to 6 bases, leaving 3 bases not matched to a gene. Germline lookup yields CDR1 SGHTA and CDR2 FQGNSA. The CDR3 region is CASSSRDRAEAFF. The CDR3, as DNA: TGTGCCAGCAGCTCTCGGGACAGGGCTGAAGCTTTCTTT. The full variable domain, rest sourced from reference TRBV7-2 and TRBJ1-1, is GAGVSQSPSNKVTEKGKDVELRCDPISGHTALYWYRQSLGQGLEFLIYFQGNSAPDKSGLPSDRFSAERTGGSVSTLTIQRTQQEDSAVYLCASSSRDRAEAFFGQGTRLTVV.

The V and J genes are TRBV6-6 and TRBJ2-7; the match to TRBD1 covers 7 bases. Germline V gene data show CDR1 as MNHNY and CDR2 as SVGAGI (reference sequence). The CDR3 has 15 residues. V dropped 8 bases and J dropped 6; count of bases not matched to a gene: 16. The CDR3 DNA sequence: TGTGCCAGCTCCCCTCGACAGGGTTTAAGGGCCGAGCAGTACTTC. It encodes CASSPRQGLRAEQYF.

The chain combines TRBV4-3 with TRBJ2-3; D gene uncertain. Germline V CDR1 and CDR2: LGHNA, YSLEER. The CDR3 runs 16 residues. The V and J ends lost 2 bases and 0 bases respectively, with 12 bases between them. CDR3 region: CASSQTSVTSTDTQYF. The CDR3 coding sequence is TGCGCCAGCAGCCAAACGAGCGTTACTAGCACAGATACGCAGTATTTT.

The chain carries TRBV7-2 and TRBJ1-1; 7 nucleotides agree with TRBD1. CDR1 and CDR2 (germline): SGHTA, FQGNSA. V trimming: 1 base; J trimming: 0 bases; junction bases outside the gene matches: 2. The CDR3 runs 15 residues. The DNA for the CDR3 is TGTGCCAGCAGCTTAGTTCAGGGGGTGAACACTGAAGCTTTCTTT. Translating it yields CASSLVQGVNTEAFF.

This clone was found once. This rearrangement joins TRBV18 to TRBJ2-3, with D perhaps matching TRBD2 (6 bases). This CDR3 is 15 amino acids long. CDR1 KGHSH and CDR2 LQKENI come from the germline V gene. Trimming took off 4 bases at V and 1 base at J, with 12 bases between the two ends. CDR3 nucleotides: TGTGCCAGCTCACTCTCGGGGACTGGCACAGATACGCAGTATTTT. Translation gives CASSLSGTGTDTQYF.

The chain couples TRBV13 to TRBJ2-3; a possible D gene is TRBD2 (7 bases). There are 15 residues in the CDR3. CDR1 is PRHDT, CDR2 FYEKMQ, per germline (reference sequence). With 5 bases removed from V and 2 bases from J, the gap between germline ends came to 14 bases. The CDR3 DNA reads TGTGCCAGCAGCCCACCAGGGGACTACACAGATACGCAGTATTTT. It encodes CASSPPGDYTDTQYF.

The rearrangement links TRBV6-6 to TRBJ1-4; D ambiguous. The CDR3 loop spans 14 amino acids. Per the germline V gene, CDR1 is MNHNY and CDR2 is SVGAGI (reference sequence). The V end was cut by 7 bases, the J end by 5 bases, with 14 bases between. This CDR3 is CASTKPGTNEKLFF. CDR3 in DNA: TGTGCCAGCACCAAACCGGGAACAAATGAAAAACTGTTTTTT.

The V call is TRBV7-9, the J call TRBJ2-5, with unresolved D. Looked up from germline, CDR1 is SEHNR and CDR2 is FQNEAQ (reference sequence). CDR3 length: 12 residues. Trimming cost V 7 bases and J 4 bases, with 10 bases left between them. The CDR3 DNA reads as TGTGCCAGCACCGACAAGCCAGAGACCCAGTACTTC. Its translation is CASTDKPETQYF.

V usage is TRBV27 and J usage is TRBJ2-7, with TRBD1 matching 9 bases. The CDR3 totals 14 residues. The ends lost 5 bases at V and 4 bases at J; junction bases unmatched: 6. Germline CDR1 MNHEY, CDR2 SMNVEV (reference sequence). CDR3 nucleotides: TGTGCCAGCAGTCCCCGGACAGGGGATTACGAGCAGTACTTC. Its translation is CASSPRTGDYEQYF.

The chain recombines TRBV6-5 with TRBJ1-1, with 7 bases that match TRBD1. This CDR3 is built from 13 residues. The V gene's germline CDR1 is MNHEY and CDR2 SVGAGI. V dropped 4 bases and J dropped 4; count of bases not matched to a gene: 3. The CDR3 nucleotides read TGTGCCAGCAGTTCCGACAGGGCCACTGAAGCTTTCTTT. Its protein product is CASSSDRATEAFF.

The genes are TRBV11-2 and TRBJ1-1; 7 bases align to TRBD1. Germline V gene data show CDR1 as SGHAT and CDR2 as FQNNGV. The ends lost 0 bases at V and 4 bases at J; junction bases unmatched: 5. The CDR3 totals 15 residues. The CDR3 loop reads CASSLDPGTVTEAFF. In nucleotides, the CDR3 is TGTGCCAGCAGCTTAGATCCCGGGACAGTCACTGAAGCTTTCTTT.

This sequence joins TRBV5-1 and TRBJ1-2; D not resolved. The CDR3 sequence is 14 residues long. Trimming took 0 bases from V and 1 from J, leaving 7 bases between them. Germline lookup yields CDR1 SGHRS and CDR2 YFSETQ. CDR3 coding DNA: TGCGCCAGCAGCTTGGTGGAGGGTAACTATGGCTACACCTTC. Its protein is CASSLVEGNYGYTF.

The chain has TRBV6-5 and TRBJ1-1, with D hard to call. The CDR3 length is 11 residues. Germline V gene data show CDR1 as MNHEY and CDR2 as SVGAGI. Trimming cost V 7 bases and J 7 bases, with 10 bases left between them. CDR3 sequence: CASMRGSEAFF. The CDR3 DNA follows: TGTGCCAGCATGAGAGGCAGTGAAGCTTTCTTT.

The genes are TRBV11-2 and TRBJ2-2, with TRBD2 matching 8 bases. V shed 6 bases, J shed 0 bases, and the junction held 3 bases outside the gene matches. There are 15 residues in the CDR3. The germline gives CDR1 SGHAT, CDR2 FQNNGV. The CDR3: CASRIAGTNTGELFF. DNA for the CDR3: TGTGCCAGCAGGATAGCGGGGACGAACACCGGGGAGCTGTTTTTT.

The CDR3 DNA reads as TGTGCCATCAGTGAGTCCCGGGGAGGACAGCCCCAGCATTTT. Its protein is CAISESRGGQPQHF. The V call is TRBV10-3, the J call TRBJ1-5; D gene uncertain. Looked up from germline, CDR1 is ENHRY and CDR2 is SYGVKD. Deletions cut 0 bases from V and 7 bases from J, with 10 bases between. The CDR3 runs 14 residues.

The V gene is TRBV9, the J gene TRBJ2-4; D is possibly TRBD2 (5 bases). There are 15 residues in the CDR3. Trimming took off 0 bases at V and 6 bases at J, with 13 bases between the two ends. CDR1 and CDR2 from the germline V gene are SGDLS and YYNGEE. In DNA form, the CDR3 reads TGTGCCAGCAGCGTAGCGCCTGGACTTATAAACATTCAGTACTTC. Translation: CASSVAPGLINIQYF.

In its sample, this clone was seen a few times. This rearrangement joins TRBV2 to TRBJ2-7, with TRBD1 identical over 7 bases. CDR3 length: 13 residues. The V and J ends lost 7 bases and 4 bases, in that order; junction bases with no gene match: 7. Germline-derived CDR1 and CDR2 are SNHLY and FYNNEI. CDR3 region: CASKVRGSYEQYF. The CDR3 nucleotides are TGTGCCAGCAAGGTCAGGGGGTCTTACGAGCAGTACTTC. Based on the CDR3 plus reference TRBV2 and TRBJ2-7, the full variable domain is EPEVTQTPSHQVTQMGQEVILRCVPISNHLYFYWYRQILGQKVEFLVSFYNNEISEKSEIFDDQFSVERPDGSNFTLKIRSTKLEDSAMYFCASKVRGSYEQYFGPGTRLTVT.

V usage is TRBV2 and J usage is TRBJ2-1; D call uncertain. The ends were cut back, 7 bases at V and 2 bases at J, with 18 bases in the middle. The CDR3 runs to 16 residues. Germline V gene lookup returns CDR1 SNHLY and CDR2 FYNNEI. The CDR3 region has the DNA TGTGCCAGCATTCTTGAGGCCCAGAGCACCTACAATGAGCAGTTCTTC. Translation: CASILEAQSTYNEQFF.

V is TRBV7-2 and J is TRBJ2-1; 10 positions match TRBD1. Trimming removed 9 bases from V and 5 bases from J; junction bases left unmatched: 7. Germline CDR1 and CDR2: SGHTA and FQGNSA. This CDR3 has 14 amino acids. CDR3 DNA: TGTGCCAGTTCCAGGGACAGGGGCCACAATGAGCAGTTCTTC. It is translated as CASSRDRGHNEQFF. Looking up the rest from reference TRBV7-2 and TRBJ2-1 gives the full variable domain: GAGVSQSPSNKVTEKGKDVELRCDPISGHTALYWYRQSLGQGLEFLIYFQGNSAPDKSGLPSDRFSAERTGGSVSTLTIQRTQQEDSAVYLCASSRDRGHNEQFFGPGTRLTVL.

The chain joins TRBV5-6 to TRBJ2-5, with a tentative D call TRBD1 (6 bases). V dropped 7 bases and J dropped 9 bases, with 34 bases sitting between them. Per germline, CDR1 SGHDT and CDR2 YYEEEE. This CDR3 is built from 18 residues. The CDR3 spells CASERGTEIALGVGPQYF. The CDR3 nucleotides are TGTGCCAGCGAAAGGGGGACGGAGATTGCTTTGGGGGTAGGGCCCCAGTACTTC.

V is TRBV5-1 and J is TRBJ2-3; TRBD2 aligns across 10 bases. CDR3 size: 15 residues. With V trimmed by 2 bases and J by 10 bases, 10 bases remained unmatched. Germline V gene data show CDR1 as SGHRS and CDR2 as YFSETQ. The CDR3 sequence: CASSFSGGIQGSQYF. The DNA of the CDR3 is TGCGCCAGCAGCTTTAGCGGGGGGATCCAGGGGTCGCAGTATTTT.

V and J are TRBV19 and TRBJ1-2; TRBD1 aligns across 7 bases. Germline V gene sequence: CDR1 LNHDA, CDR2 SQIVND (reference sequence). The J segment lost 2 bases and the V segment lost 0 bases, leaving 3 bases of the junction unmatched. The CDR3 spans 15 residues. This CDR3 is CASSIDRQGNYGYTF. CDR3 coding DNA: TGTGCCAGTAGTATAGATCGACAGGGCAACTATGGCTACACCTTC.

This clone has just one count. As DNA, the CDR3 is TGTGCCAGCAGTCTTAGCGGGGGGGCCTTAGAGGAGCAGTTCTTC. Amino acids: CASSLSGGALEEQFF. The chain uses TRBV27 and TRBJ2-1, with 11 bases that match TRBD2. The CDR3 spans 15 residues. J was trimmed by 10 bases and V by 5 bases; bases with no gene match: 10. The germline CDR1 and CDR2 sequences are MNHEY and SMNVEV (reference sequence).

The V call is TRBV7-3, the J call TRBJ2-3, with 10 bases matching TRBD1. This CDR3 comprises 16 residues. The ends lost 5 bases at V and 5 bases at J; junction bases unmatched: 10. Germline assignment: CDR1 SGHTA and CDR2 FQGTGA. The CDR3 loop reads CASSPPGQGQKDTQYF. The CDR3 DNA sequence: TGTGCCAGCAGCCCTCCGGGACAGGGGCAAAAAGATACGCAGTATTTT.

This clone was seen a handful of times. The J gene is TRBJ1-3, the V gene TRBV7-8; 8 bases line up with TRBD1. Trimming cost V 5 bases and J 0 bases; bases outside gene matches: 6. The CDR3 runs to 16 residues. CDR1 is SGHVS and CDR2 is FQNEAQ in the germline V gene. In nucleotides, the CDR3 is TGTGCCAGCAGCCCGACAGGGGTCACCTCTGGAAACACCATATATTTT. Translated, it gives CASSPTGVTSGNTIYF.

The rearrangement uses TRBV7-2 and TRBJ2-5; TRBD2 matches 7 bases. Germline CDR1 and CDR2: SGHTA and FQGNSA. Unmatched junction bases numbered 8, after V lost 3 bases and J lost 10 bases. The CDR3 runs 13 residues. The CDR3 here is CASSFLAGGVQYF. The DNA for the CDR3 is TGTGCCAGCAGCTTTTTAGCGGGCGGTGTCCAGTACTTC.

This chain links TRBV7-9 with TRBJ1-2; maybe TRBD1 (6 bases). CDR1 is SEHNR and CDR2 is FQNEAQ in the germline V gene (reference sequence). Trimming pared 1 base from V and 4 bases from J, leaving 10 bases between. The CDR3 is made up of 14 amino acids. The CDR3 region has the DNA TGTGCCAGCAGCTTAGTGGGACAAACCTATGGCTACACCTTC. It is translated as CASSLVGQTYGYTF.

The V and J genes are TRBV2 and TRBJ1-1; D remains unclear. The germline gives CDR1 SNHLY, CDR2 FYNNEI. The CDR3 consists of 13 residues. The V end lost 2 bases, the J end lost 0 bases, and 4 bases lay between the germline ends. The CDR3: CASSERMNTEAFF. CDR3 DNA: TGTGCCAGCAGTGAACGTATGAACACTGAAGCTTTCTTT.

The V and J genes are TRBV6-5 and TRBJ1-1, with 8 nucleotides matching TRBD1. Germline trimming cut 6 bases from V and 10 bases from J; bases unmatched to any gene: 10. This CDR3 is 13 amino acids long. Germline lookup yields CDR1 MNHEY and CDR2 SVGAGI. The CDR3 loop is CASSFGQGEVAFF. For the CDR3, the DNA is TGTGCCAGCAGCTTCGGACAGGGAGAGGTAGCTTTCTTT.

V is TRBV9 and J is TRBJ1-1; maybe TRBD1 (6 bases). Germline-derived CDR1 and CDR2 are SGDLS and YYNGEE. This CDR3 contains 15 residues. V was trimmed by 0 bases and J by 10 bases, leaving 19 bases between them. Here the CDR3 reads CASSVDVGQTRGAFF. Written as DNA, the CDR3 is TGTGCCAGCAGCGTAGACGTTGGACAGACTCGAGGAGCTTTCTTT.